This T cell receptor beta chain was obtained from a study of blood T cell repertoires in COVID-19. Germline V gives CDR1 SGHTA, CDR2 FQGNSA. This CDR3 is 17 amino acids long. V gave up 2 bases and J gave up 6 bases, with 19 bases separating them. Sequenced by immunoSEQ multiplex PCR; TCRdb stores in-frame clones only, minus some. The sample includes roughly 150,000 clones, around 81% of them seen just once. The TCR was taken from a man in his 70s with active or convalescent COVID-19. This sequence joins TRBV7-2 and TRBJ2-2, with a tentative D call TRBD2 (6 bases). What was sequenced was peripheral blood. The CDR3 DNA reads as TGTGCCAGCAGCTTAATCCGAGGAGGGAGTCGGCCCGGGGAGCTGTTTTTT. It encodes CASSLIRGGSRPGELFF.